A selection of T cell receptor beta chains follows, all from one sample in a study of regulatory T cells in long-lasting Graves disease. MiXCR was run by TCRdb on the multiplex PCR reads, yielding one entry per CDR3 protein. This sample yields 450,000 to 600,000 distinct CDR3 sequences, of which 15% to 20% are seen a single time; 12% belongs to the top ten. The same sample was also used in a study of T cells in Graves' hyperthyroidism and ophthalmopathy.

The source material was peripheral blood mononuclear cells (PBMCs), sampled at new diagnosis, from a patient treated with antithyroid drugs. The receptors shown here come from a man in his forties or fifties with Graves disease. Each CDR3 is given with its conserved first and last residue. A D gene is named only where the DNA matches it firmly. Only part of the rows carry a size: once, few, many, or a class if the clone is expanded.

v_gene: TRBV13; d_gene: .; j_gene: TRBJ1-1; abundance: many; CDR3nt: TGCGCCAGCAGCTTACGGGACTCGGAAGCTTTCTTT; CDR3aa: CASSLRDSEAFF
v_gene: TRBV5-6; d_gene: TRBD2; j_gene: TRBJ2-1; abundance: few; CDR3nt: TGTGCCAGCAGCACACCGGGACTAGCGGGAGTGAGTGGGAATGAGCAGTTCTTC; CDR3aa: CASSTPGLAGVSGNEQFF
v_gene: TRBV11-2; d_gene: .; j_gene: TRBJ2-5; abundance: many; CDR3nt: TGTGCCAGCAGCTTAGACAGGGAGGTGACCCAGTACTTC; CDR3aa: CASSLDREVTQYF
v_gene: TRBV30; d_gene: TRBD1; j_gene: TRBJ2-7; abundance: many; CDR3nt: TGTGCCTGGAGGAGACGGGACAGGGGAGGAGAGCAGTACTTC; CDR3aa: CAWRRRDRGGEQYF
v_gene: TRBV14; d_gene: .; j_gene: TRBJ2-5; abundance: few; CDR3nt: TGTGCCAGCAGCCAAGATCAGAGAACCCAAGAGACCCAGTACTTC; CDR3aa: CASSQDQRTQETQYF
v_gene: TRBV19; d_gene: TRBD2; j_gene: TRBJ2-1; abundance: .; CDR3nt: TGTGCCAGTAGTTCCCCCAGCGGGAGTCTTTACAATGAGCAGTTCTTC; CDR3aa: CASSSPSGSLYNEQFF
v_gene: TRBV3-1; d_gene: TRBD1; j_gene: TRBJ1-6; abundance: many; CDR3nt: TGTGCCAGCAGCGCCACGACAGGGTTCACCCTCCACTTT; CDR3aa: CASSATTGFTLHF
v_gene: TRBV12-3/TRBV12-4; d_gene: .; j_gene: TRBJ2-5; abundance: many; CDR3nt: TGTGCCAGCAGCGACTGGTTTAGAGAGACCCAGTACTTC; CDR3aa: CASSDWFRETQYF
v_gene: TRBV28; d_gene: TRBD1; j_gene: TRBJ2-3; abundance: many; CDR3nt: TGTGCCAGCAGGTCAACACAGGGGATTGATACGCAGTATTTT; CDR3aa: CASRSTQGIDTQYF
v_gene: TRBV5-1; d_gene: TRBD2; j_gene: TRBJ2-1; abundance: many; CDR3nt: TGTGCCAGCAGCAATAGACTAGCGGTCGTACGTGAGCAGTTCTTC; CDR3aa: CASSNRLAVVREQFF
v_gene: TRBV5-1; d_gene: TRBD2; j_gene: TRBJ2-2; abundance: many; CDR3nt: TGCGCCAGCAGCCGTAGCGGGAGAGACGGGGAGCTGTTTTTT; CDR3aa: CASSRSGRDGELFF
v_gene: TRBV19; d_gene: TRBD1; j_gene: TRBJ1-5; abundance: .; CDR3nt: TGTGCCAGTACCAACAGGGGTGAGAGCAATCAGCCCCAGCATTTT; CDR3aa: CASTNRGESNQPQHF
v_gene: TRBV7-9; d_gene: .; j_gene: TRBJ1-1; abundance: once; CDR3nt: TGTGCCAGCAGCTCCCAGGGGTTCAGGGGAGCTTTCTTT; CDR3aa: CASSSQGFRGAFF
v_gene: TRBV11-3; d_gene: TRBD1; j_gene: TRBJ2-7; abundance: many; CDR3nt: TGTGCCAGCAGGAGTGGGGACAGGGTGTACGAGCAGTACTTC; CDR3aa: CASRSGDRVYEQYF
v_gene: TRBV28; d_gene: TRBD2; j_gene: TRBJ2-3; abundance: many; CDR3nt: TGTGCCAGCAGTTTAGACCTAGCGGGGGGCACAGATACGCAGTATTTT; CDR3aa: CASSLDLAGGTDTQYF
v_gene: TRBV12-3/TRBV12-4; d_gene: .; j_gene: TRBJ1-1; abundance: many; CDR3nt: TGTGCCAGCAGTCCGAACACCGGGACACTAAACACTGAAGCTTTCTTT; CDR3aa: CASSPNTGTLNTEAFF
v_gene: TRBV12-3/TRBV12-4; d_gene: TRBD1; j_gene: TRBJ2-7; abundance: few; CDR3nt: TGTGCCAGCAGTTCGCACAGGGGGCTCTACGAGCAGTACTTC; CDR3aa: CASSSHRGLYEQYF
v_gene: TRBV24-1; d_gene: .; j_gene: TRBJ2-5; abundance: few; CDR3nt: TGTGCCACCAGTGACGGCGGGATCGGTTCAGAGACCCAGTACTTC; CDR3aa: CATSDGGIGSETQYF
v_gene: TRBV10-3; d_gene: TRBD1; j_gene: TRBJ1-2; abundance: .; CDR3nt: TGTGCCATCAGCATTGACAGGGTTGATGGCTACACCTTC; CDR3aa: CAISIDRVDGYTF
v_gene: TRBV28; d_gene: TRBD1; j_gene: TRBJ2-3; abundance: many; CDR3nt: TGTGCCAGCAGGGTCCGGGACAGGGGGCAGGGTACGCAGTATTTT; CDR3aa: CASRVRDRGQGTQYF
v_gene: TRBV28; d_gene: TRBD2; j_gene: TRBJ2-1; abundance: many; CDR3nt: TGTGCCAGCAGTTCAGAACTAGCGGGAAACTACAATGAGCAGTTCTTC; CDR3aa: CASSSELAGNYNEQFF
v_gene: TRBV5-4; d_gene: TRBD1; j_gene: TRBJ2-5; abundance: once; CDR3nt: TGTGCCAGCAGCTCCTTAGGGACAGGGGGCATGGAGACCCAGTACTTC; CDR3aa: CASSSLGTGGMETQYF
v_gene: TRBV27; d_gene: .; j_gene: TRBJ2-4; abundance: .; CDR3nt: TGTGCCAGCAGTCCCAGGGACCTGAACATTCAGTACTTC; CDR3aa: CASSPRDLNIQYF
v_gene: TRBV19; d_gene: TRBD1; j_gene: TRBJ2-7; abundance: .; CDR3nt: TGTGCCAGTAGTGCTACAGGGGACCGCTACGAGCAGTACTTC; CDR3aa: CASSATGDRYEQYF
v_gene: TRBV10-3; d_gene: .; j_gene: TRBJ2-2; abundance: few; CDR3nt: TGTGCCATCAGTGAACGAGACGGTGAGCTGTTTTTT; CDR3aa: CAISERDGELFF
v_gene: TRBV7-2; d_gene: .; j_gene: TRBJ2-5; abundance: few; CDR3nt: TGTGCCAGCACCCCGGCCCTACAAGAGACCCAGTACTTC; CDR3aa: CASTPALQETQYF
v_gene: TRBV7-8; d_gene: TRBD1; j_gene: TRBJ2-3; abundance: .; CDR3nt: TGTGCCAGCAGCCCGGGACAGGGGGCCGAAGATACGCAGTATTTT; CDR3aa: CASSPGQGAEDTQYF
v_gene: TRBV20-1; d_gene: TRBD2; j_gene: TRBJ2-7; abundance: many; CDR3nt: TGCAGTGTCCGGGGCGGTAGCGGGAGATACGAGCAGTACTTC; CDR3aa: CSVRGGSGRYEQYF
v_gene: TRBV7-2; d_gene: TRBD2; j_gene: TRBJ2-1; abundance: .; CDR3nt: TGTGCCAGCAGCCCCTCGGGACTAGCGGGAGCTGAGCAGTTCTTC; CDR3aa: CASSPSGLAGAEQFF
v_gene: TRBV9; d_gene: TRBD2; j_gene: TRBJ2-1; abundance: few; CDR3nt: TGTGCCAGCAGCCCACGGACTAGCGGGGCGTCCTACAATGAGCAGTTCTTC; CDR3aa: CASSPRTSGASYNEQFF
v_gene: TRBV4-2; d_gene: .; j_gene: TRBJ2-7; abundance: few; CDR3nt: TGTGCCAGCAGCCTAGGCCTTGACAGAAACGAGCAGTACTTC; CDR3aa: CASSLGLDRNEQYF
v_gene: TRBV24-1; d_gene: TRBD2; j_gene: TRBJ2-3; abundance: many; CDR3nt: TGTGCCACCCAGCGGGAGAGCACAGATACGCAGTATTTT; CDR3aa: CATQRESTDTQYF
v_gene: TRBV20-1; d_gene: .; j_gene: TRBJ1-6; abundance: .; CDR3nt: TGCAGTGCTAGGGAGGAGGGACAAGCTTCATCACCCCTCCACTTT; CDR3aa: CSAREEGQASSPLHF
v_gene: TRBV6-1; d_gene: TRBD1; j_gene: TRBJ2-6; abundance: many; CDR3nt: TGTGCCAGCAGTCCTAGGGGGGACAGGAGCCTTGGAGCCAACGTCCTGACTTTC; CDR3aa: CASSPRGDRSLGANVLTF
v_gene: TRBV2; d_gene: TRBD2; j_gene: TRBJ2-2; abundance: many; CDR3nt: TGTGCCAGCATGAGACTAGCGGGAACTACGAACACCGGGGAGCTGTTTTTT; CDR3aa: CASMRLAGTTNTGELFF
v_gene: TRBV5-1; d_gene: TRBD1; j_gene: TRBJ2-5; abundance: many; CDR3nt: TGCGCCAGCAGCTTGACCAGGGGGAAGGAAGAGACCCAGTACTTC; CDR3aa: CASSLTRGKEETQYF
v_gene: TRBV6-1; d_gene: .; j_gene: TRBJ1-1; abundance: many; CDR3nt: TGTGCCAGCACTCTACAGGGCGGCAACACTGAAGCTTTCTTT; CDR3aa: CASTLQGGNTEAFF
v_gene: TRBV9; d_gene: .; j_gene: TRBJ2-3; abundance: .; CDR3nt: TGTGCCAGCAGCGTAGGAGCGGCGAGGGATTCCACAGATACGCAGTATTTT; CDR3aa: CASSVGAARDSTDTQYF
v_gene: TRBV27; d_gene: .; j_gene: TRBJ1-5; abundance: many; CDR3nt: TGTGCCAGCAGTCCGCCGGGACGCAATCAGCCCCAGCATTTT; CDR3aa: CASSPPGRNQPQHF
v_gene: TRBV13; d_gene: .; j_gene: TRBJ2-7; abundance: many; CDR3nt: TGTGCCAGCAGCCCTTCGGCACCCTACGAGCAGTACTTC; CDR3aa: CASSPSAPYEQYF
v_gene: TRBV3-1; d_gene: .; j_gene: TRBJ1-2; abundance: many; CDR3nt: TGTGCCAGCAGCCAAGGTGACAGTGGCTACACCTTC; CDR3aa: CASSQGDSGYTF
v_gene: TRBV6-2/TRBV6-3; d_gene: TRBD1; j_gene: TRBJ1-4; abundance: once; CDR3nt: TGTGCCAGCAGTGACCAGGCAGGGGGCGTTAATGAAAAACTGTTTTTT; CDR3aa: CASSDQAGGVNEKLFF
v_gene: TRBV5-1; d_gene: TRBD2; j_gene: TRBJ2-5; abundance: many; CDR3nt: TGCGCCAGCAGCTCGGCCGGGACTAGCGGGATGAGTCAAGAGACCCAGTACTTC; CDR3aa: CASSSAGTSGMSQETQYF
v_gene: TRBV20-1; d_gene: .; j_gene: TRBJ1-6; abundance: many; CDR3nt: TGCAGTGCTAGAGATCTAGGCAACTATAATTCACCCCTCCACTTT; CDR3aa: CSARDLGNYNSPLHF
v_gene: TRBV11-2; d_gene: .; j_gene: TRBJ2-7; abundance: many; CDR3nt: TGTGCCAGCAGCCGCAGGGCCACCTACGAGCAGTACTTC; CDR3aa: CASSRRATYEQYF
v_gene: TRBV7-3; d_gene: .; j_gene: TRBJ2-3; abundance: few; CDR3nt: TGTGCCAGCAGCTTAAAAGGAGCTAGCGTAGATACGCAGTATTTT; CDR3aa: CASSLKGASVDTQYF
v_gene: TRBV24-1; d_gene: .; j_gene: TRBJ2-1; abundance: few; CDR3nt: TGTGCCACCAGTCGGGGTATCGAGCAGTTCTTC; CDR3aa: CATSRGIEQFF
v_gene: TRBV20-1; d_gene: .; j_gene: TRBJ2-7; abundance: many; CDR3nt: TGCAGTGCTAGGAGGGAAAGGGGCGAGCAGTACTTC; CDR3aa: CSARRERGEQYF
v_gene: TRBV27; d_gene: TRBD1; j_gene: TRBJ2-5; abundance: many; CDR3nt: TGTGCCAGCAGTTTTTCCCCCAAACGAGGGACAGGCAAAGAGACCCAGTACTTC; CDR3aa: CASSFSPKRGTGKETQYF
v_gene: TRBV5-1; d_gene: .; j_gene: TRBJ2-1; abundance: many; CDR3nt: TGCGCCAGCAGGGTTGGCCACAACAATGAGCAGTTCTTC; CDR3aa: CASRVGHNNEQFF